This TCR beta chain was sequenced during a study of cytomegalovirus exposure and HLA in healthy donors. Study-wide results and limits: It was 150 to 200 TCR beta chains that were listed as cytomegalovirus-associated.

The V gene end was trimmed by 0 bases and the J gene end by 4 bases; junction bases not matched to a gene: 1. Germline V gene sequence: CDR1 SGHTA, CDR2 FQGTGA. The CDR3 loop spans 15 amino acids. About this clone: Antigen specificity is unknown.

PCR amplification relied on 60 Vbeta primers (plus 13 Jbeta primers). This table comes from immunoSEQ multiplex PCR, and its TCRdb copy is limited to in-frame clones, with some not included. This sample carries 30,000 to 35,000 clones, with 1.5% to 2% going to the ten biggest clones. The clonotype was recovered from a woman in her forties in good health and CMV-seropositive. V is TRBV7-3 and J is TRBJ2-2; 8 nucleotides align to TRBD1. Sequencing was carried out using PBMCs. In DNA, the CDR3 is TGTGCCAGCAGCTTAACACAGGGGGGCACCGGGGAGCTGTTTTTT. This codes for CASSLTQGGTGELFF.